This record concerns one T cell receptor (beta chain) sequence. The source of the sample is a study of blood T cell repertoires in COVID-19. Study context: Samples came from the United States, Italy and Spain, spanning acute and convalescent COVID-19.

Original methodology: Estimation of nucleated cell counts was performed using reference gene primer amplification. The protocol was immunoSEQ multiplex PCR, while the TCRdb copy is restricted to in-frame clones and leaves out a portion. The DNA was the basis for D and trimming; V, J and clone size are from that table. This sample has 200,000 to 250,000 clones, with approximately 85% found just once. This CDR3 has 15 residues. Trimming cost V 3 bases and J 4 bases, with 13 bases left between them. Germline assignment: CDR1 LNHDA and CDR2 SQIVND (reference sequence). Living in roughly 23 US areas, the participants were between roughly 18 and 89 years of age. Membership in each cohort depended on participant-reported clinical history.

The chain carries TRBV19 and TRBJ1-5; tentative D call: TRBD1 (5 bases). This clonotype originated in a woman in her 50s with acute COVID-19. Sequencing was performed on PBMCs or T cells enriched from blood (not recorded which). This chain's CDR3 is CASSIGGTANQPQHF. The CDR3 coding sequence is TGTGCCAGTAGTATTGGAGGGACGGCTAATCAGCCCCAGCATTTT.